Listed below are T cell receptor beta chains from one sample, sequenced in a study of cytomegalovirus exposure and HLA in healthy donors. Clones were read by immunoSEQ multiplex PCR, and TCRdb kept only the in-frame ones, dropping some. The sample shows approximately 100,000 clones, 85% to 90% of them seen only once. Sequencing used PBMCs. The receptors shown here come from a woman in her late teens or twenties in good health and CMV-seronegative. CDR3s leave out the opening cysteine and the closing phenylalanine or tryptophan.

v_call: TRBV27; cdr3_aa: ASSLYNKETQY
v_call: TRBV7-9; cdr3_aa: ASSLRAGTGAHEQF
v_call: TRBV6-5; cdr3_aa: ASSYAEGGGYGYT
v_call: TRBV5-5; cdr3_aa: ASVRSAPGSYEQY
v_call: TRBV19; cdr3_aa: VCEGGWGTGELF
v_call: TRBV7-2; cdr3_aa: ASSLTRETQY
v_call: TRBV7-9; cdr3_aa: ASSARPAGPSSYEQY
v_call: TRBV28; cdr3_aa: ASSSIPRTSGSMGNEQF
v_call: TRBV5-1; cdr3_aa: ASREEGGVYGYT
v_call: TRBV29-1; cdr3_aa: SVGGQGWNEQF
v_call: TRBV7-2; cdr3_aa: ASSKGQLETQY
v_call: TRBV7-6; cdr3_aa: ASGTGTLNSPLH
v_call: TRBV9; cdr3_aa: ASSADPTVGPQH
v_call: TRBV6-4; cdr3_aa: ASSRTESSYNEQF
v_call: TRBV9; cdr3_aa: ASSSLGGGDTQY
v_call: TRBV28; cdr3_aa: ASSLGISGPEAF
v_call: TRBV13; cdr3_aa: ASSDRGGANTEAF
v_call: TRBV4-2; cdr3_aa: ASSQDRGGRRDEQF
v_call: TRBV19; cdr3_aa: ASTRGPQPSAPLH
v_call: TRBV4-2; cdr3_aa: ASSPRDRGHEQY
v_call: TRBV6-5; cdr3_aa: ASSYSGGNYGYT
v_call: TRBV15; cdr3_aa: ATSRDGWYRNYGYT
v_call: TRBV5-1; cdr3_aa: ASRVAGAGEQY
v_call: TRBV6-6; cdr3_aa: ASTGGGYEQY
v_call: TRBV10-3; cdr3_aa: AISEAEFLSYNEQF
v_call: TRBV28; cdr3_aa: ASSATGLAGVYEQY
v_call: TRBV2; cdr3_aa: ASSGDRGTDTQY
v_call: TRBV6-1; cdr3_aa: ASSNPGAGNTIY
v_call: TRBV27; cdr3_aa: ASSSWDTLPYEQY
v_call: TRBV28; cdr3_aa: ASSSIAGGPYEQF
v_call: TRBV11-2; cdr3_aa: ASRNTRNGELF
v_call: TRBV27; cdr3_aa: ASSLSRHHEQY
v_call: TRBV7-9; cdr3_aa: ASSPTGFSAGNTIY
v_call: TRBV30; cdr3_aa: ARGDTASTEAF
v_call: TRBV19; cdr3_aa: ASSIATGGFEQY
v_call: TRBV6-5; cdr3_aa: ASSLSASGGNTIY
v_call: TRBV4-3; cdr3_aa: ASSQDLVAGESTDTQY
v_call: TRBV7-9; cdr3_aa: ASSDRDRGYNEQF
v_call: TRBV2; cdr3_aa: ASRDYRQSTDTQY
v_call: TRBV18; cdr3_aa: ASSPLSRGNNYGYT
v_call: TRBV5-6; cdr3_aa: ASSFLTRSGNTIY
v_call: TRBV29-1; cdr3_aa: SVESGRAAGELF
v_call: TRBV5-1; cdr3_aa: ASSLAGVVETQY
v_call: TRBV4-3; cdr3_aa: ASSQFRGTSTDTQY
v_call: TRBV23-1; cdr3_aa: ASYYDWYEQY